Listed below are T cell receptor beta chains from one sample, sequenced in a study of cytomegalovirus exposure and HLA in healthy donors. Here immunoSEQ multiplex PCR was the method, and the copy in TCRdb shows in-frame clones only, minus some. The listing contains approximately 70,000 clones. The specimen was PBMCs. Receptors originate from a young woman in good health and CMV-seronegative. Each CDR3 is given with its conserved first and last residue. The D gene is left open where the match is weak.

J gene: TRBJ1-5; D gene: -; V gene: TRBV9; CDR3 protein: CASSAWGGNQPQHF; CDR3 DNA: TGTGCCAGCAGCGCCTGGGGCGGTAATCAGCCCCAGCATTTT
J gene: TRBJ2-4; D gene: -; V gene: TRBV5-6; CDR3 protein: CASSLTGGLLENIQYF; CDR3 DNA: TGTGCCAGCAGCTTGACGGGGGGCCTTCTAGAAAACATTCAGTACTTC
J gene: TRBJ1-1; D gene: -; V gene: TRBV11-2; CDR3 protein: CASSPRGLLMNTEAFF; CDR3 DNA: TGTGCCAGCAGCCCGCGGGGACTGCTCATGAACACTGAAGCTTTCTTT
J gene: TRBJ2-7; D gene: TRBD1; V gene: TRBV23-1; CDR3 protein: CASSPRGQTPREQYF; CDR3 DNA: TGCGCCAGCAGTCCAAGGGGACAGACACCCCGCGAGCAGTACTTC
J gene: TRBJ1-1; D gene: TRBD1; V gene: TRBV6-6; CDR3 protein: CASSYVQGGEAFF; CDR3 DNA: TGTGCCAGCAGTTACGTACAGGGGGGTGAAGCTTTCTTT
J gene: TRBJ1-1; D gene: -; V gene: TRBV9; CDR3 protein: CASSVGPGEGHTEAFF; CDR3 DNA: TGTGCCAGCAGCGTAGGTCCGGGAGAGGGGCACACTGAAGCTTTCTTT
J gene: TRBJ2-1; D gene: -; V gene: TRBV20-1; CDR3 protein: CSAKYINEQFF; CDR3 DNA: TGCAGTGCTAAGTACATCAATGAGCAGTTCTTC
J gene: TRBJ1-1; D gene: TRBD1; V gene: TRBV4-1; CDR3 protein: CASSHLDGQGAMNTEAFF; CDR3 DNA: TGCGCCAGCAGCCATCTCGATGGCCAGGGGGCCATGAACACTGAAGCTTTCTTT
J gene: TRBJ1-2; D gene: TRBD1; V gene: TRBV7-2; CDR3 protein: CASSLDRTGGEGYTF; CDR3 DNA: TGTGCCAGCAGCTTAGATAGGACAGGGGGCGAGGGCTACACCTTC
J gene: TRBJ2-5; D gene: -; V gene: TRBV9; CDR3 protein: CASSVDGVRETQYF; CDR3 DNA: TGTGCCAGCAGCGTAGACGGGGTTCGGGAGACCCAGTACTTC
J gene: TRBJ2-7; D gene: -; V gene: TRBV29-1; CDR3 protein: CSVDGGAYEQYF; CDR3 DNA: TGCAGCGTTGATGGCGGAGCCTACGAGCAGTACTTC
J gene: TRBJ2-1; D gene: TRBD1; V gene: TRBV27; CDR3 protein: CASRLDRGLYNEQFF; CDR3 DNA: TGTGCCAGCAGGCTTGACAGGGGGCTTTACAATGAGCAGTTCTTC
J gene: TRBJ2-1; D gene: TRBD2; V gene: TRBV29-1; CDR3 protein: CSVEGLASGRYNEQFF; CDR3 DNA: TGCAGCGTTGAAGGCCTAGCTAGCGGGAGGTACAATGAGCAGTTCTTC
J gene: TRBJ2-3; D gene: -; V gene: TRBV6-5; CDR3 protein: CASTTWRGRTDKQYF; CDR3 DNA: TGTGCCAGCACCACCTGGCGGGGCCGCACAGATAAGCAGTATTTT
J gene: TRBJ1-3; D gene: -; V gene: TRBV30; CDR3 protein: CAWSRGAGSGNTIYF; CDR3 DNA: TGTGCCTGGAGTCGAGGCGCGGGCTCTGGAAACACCATATATTTT
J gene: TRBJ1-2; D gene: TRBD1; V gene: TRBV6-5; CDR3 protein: CASSYSPTGRNYGYTF; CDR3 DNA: TGTGCCAGCAGTTACAGTCCGACAGGGAGGAACTATGGCTACACCTTC
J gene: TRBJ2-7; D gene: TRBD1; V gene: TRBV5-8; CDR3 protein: CASSSRQGWDSYEQYF; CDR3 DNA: TGTGCCAGCAGCTCCCGACAGGGATGGGACTCCTACGAGCAGTACTTC
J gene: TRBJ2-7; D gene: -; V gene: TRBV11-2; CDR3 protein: CASSLERTAYEQYF; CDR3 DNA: TGTGCCAGCAGCTTGGAGAGGACAGCCTACGAGCAGTACTTC
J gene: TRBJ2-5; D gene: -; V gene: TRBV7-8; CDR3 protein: CASSFTGRGETQYF; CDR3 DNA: TGTGCCAGCAGCTTCACAGGGAGGGGTGAGACCCAGTACTTC
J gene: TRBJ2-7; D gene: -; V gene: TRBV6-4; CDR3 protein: CASSDSDISYEQYF; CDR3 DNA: TGTGCCAGCAGTGACTCCGACATTTCCTACGAGCAGTACTTC
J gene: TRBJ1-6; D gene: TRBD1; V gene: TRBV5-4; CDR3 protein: CASSLEGANSPLHF; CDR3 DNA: TGTGCCAGCAGCTTGGAGGGGGCGAATTCACCCCTCCACTTT
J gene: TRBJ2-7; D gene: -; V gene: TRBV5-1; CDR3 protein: CASSFRGRGYEQYF; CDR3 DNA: TGCGCCAGCAGCTTCCGGGGCAGGGGCTACGAGCAGTACTTC
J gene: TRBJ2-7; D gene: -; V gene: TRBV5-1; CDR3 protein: CASSLTGMREQYF; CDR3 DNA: TGCGCCAGCAGCCTGACGGGGATGAGGGAGCAGTACTTC
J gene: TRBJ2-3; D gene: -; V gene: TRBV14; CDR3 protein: CASSQESGLRDTQYF; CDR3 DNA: TGTGCCAGCAGCCAAGAGAGCGGCCTCCGAGATACGCAGTATTTT
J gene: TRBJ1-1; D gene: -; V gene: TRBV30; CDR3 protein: CAWSVRSGLRAEAFF; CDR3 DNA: TGTGCCTGGAGTGTACGGTCCGGCCTCCGGGCTGAAGCTTTCTTT
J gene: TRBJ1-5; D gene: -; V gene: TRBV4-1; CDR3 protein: CASSPLALNEPQHF; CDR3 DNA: TGCGCCAGCAGCCCCCTTGCGCTTAATGAGCCCCAGCATTTT
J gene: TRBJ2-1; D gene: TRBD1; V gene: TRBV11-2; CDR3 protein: CASSLDPTGANEQFF; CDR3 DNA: TGTGCCAGCAGCTTAGACCCAACAGGGGCCAATGAGCAGTTCTTC
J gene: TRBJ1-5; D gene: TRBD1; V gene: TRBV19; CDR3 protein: CASTDRGLAQPQHF; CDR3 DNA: TGTGCCAGTACTGACAGGGGGCTGGCTCAGCCCCAGCATTTT
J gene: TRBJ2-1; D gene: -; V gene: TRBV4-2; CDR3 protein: CASSGTLSSYNEQFF; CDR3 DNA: TGTGCCAGCAGTGGGACTCTAAGCTCCTACAATGAGCAGTTCTTC
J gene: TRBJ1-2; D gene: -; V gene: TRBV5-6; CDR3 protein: CASSLQRIYTF; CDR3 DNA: TGTGCCAGCAGCTTGCAGCGGATTTACACCTTC
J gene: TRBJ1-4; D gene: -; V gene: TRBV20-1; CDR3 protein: CSARIREKLFF; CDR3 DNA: TGCAGTGCTAGGATCAGGGAAAAACTGTTTTTT
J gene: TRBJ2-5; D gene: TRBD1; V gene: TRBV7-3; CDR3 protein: CASSLVGTGTETQYF; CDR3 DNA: TGTGCCAGCAGCTTAGTCGGGACAGGGACAGAGACCCAGTACTTC
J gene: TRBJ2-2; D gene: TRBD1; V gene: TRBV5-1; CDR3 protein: CASSTHRGRNTGELFF; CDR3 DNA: TGCGCCAGCAGCACCCACAGGGGGCGAAACACCGGGGAGCTGTTTTTT
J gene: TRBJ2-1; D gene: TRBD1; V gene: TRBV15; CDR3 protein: CATSRDLRQGGNEQFF; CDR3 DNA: TGTGCCACCAGCAGAGATCTGAGACAGGGGGGAAATGAGCAGTTCTTC
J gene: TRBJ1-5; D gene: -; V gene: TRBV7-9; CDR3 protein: CASSPLRDQPQHF; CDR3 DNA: TGTGCCAGCAGCCCCCTCAGGGATCAGCCCCAGCATTTT
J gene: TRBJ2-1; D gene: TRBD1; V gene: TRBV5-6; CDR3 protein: CASSSGTGNEQFF; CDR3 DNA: TGTGCCAGCAGTTCCGGGACAGGGAATGAGCAGTTCTTC
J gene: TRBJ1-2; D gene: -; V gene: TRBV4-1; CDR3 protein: CASSDYRENYGYTF; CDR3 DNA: TGCGCCAGCAGCGACTACAGGGAGAACTATGGCTACACCTTC
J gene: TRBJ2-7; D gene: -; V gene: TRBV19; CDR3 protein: CASSIEAGATYEQYF; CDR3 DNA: TGTGCCAGTAGTATAGAGGCAGGGGCTACCTACGAGCAGTACTTC
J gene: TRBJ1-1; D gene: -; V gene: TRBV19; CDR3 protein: CASSTFVGRAFF; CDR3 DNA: TGTGCCAGTAGTACCTTTGTGGGGAGAGCTTTCTTT
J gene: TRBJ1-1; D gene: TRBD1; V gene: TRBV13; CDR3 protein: CASSSGTGQAFF; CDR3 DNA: TGTGCCAGCAGCTCTGGGACAGGGCAAGCTTTCTTT
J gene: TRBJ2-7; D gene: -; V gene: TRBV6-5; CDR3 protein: CASSYAVFSYEQYF; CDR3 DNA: TGTGCCAGCAGTTACGCAGTATTCTCCTACGAGCAGTACTTC
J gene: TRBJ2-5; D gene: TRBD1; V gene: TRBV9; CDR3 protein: CASSVEGAGRETQYF; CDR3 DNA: TGTGCCAGCAGCGTAGAGGGGGCAGGTCGAGAGACCCAGTACTTC
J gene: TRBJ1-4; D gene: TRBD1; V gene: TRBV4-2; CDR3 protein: CASSQTGVRREKLFF; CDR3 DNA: TGTGCCAGCAGCCAAACAGGGGTCAGGCGTGAAAAACTGTTTTTT
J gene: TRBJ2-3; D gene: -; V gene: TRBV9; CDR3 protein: CASSVAAGSTDTQYF; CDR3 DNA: TGTGCCAGCAGCGTAGCTGCGGGAAGCACAGATACGCAGTATTTT
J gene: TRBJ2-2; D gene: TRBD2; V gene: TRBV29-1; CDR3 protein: CSAATSDHGELFF; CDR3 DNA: TGCAGCGCTGCGACTAGCGATCACGGGGAGCTGTTTTTT
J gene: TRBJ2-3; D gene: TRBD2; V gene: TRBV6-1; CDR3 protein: CASSEEIAGGTDTQYF; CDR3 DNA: TGTGCCAGCAGTGAAGAAATAGCGGGGGGCACAGATACGCAGTATTTT
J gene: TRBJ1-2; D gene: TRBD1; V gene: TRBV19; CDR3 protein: CATGEWDSRNYGYTF; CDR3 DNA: TGTGCCACAGGAGAATGGGACAGCCGGAACTATGGCTACACCTTC
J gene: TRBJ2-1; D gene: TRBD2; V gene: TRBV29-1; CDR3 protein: CSAGGGSPEQFF; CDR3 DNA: TGCAGCGCGGGCGGGGGGTCACCTGAGCAGTTCTTC